One T cell receptor (beta chain) is described in this entry. CDR1 SGHNT and CDR2 YYREEE come from the germline V gene (reference sequence). The V segment lost 4 bases and the J segment 4 bases; nucleotides outside the gene matches: 8. The CDR3 is made up of 15 amino acids. This sample is drawn from a study of blood T cell repertoires in COVID-19. Only in-frame clones appear in the TCRdb table, and some are missing; sequencing was by immunoSEQ multiplex PCR. The table records 200,000 to 300,000 clones, about 91% of them present only once. This TCR came from a woman in her forties with acute COVID-19. The chain employs TRBV5-4 and TRBJ2-1, with 7 bases lining up with TRBD2. Sequenced: PBMCs or T cells enriched from blood (not recorded which). CDR3 protein: CASSPTRGRYNEQFF. CDR3 bases: TGTGCCAGCAGCCCCACGCGCGGGAGATACAATGAGCAGTTCTTC.